This TCR beta chain was recovered during a study of T-cell reconstitution after alpha-beta-depleted transplantation in children (dated by TCRdb to the mid-2010s). General notes on the study: Using TCR repertoire profiling, the study quantitatively followed how T-cell immune reconstitution unfolded in children after TCRalphabeta/CD19-depleted allogeneic hematopoietic cell transplantation.

The CDR3 runs 14 residues from the cysteine to the phenylalanine. Just the 42-base CDR3 DNA is kept, in frame starting at base 1. Germline trimming: 0 bases from V, 9 bases from J; junction bases outside gene matches: 6. The germline V gene gives CDR1 as SGHRS and CDR2 as YFSETQ. With regard to this clonotype: The antigen it recognizes is unknown. One base away there is no much larger clone; base qualities are not given.

The library was generated by PCR. TCRdb shows the sequencer as Illumina HiSeq 2500. To normalize quantification of the TCRbeta repertoire, the TCR libraries were built with molecular barcoding that relied on unique molecular identifiers. The public reads were reprocessed in TCRdb via fastp at Q25 and MiXCR, keeping in-frame beta chains. Identical CDR3 protein sequences are pooled into one entry, listed with their most common genes and DNA. The sample has about 610,000 distinct CDR3 sequences on record, roughly a tenth of them singletons. Of the sample, about 4.2% is held by the ten largest clones. The receptor chain draws on TRBV5-1 and TRBJ2-7; TRBD2 agrees with 10 junctional bases. The input for sequencing was PBMCs from the stem cell graft donor, taken from the stem cell graft. The receptor was isolated from a human donor who donated a stem cell graft to a child with acute myeloid leukemia. The DNA sequence follows: TGCGCCAGCAGCTTGGGGCTAGCGGGAGAGGCGCAGTACTTC. It translates to CASSLGLAGEAQYF.